This TCR beta chain is drawn from a study of T cells in Graves' hyperthyroidism and ophthalmopathy. The CDR3 regions of TCR beta were amplified from RNA transcripts. HTBI primers drove first-round RT-PCR of the TCR CDR3. MiXCR, run by TCRdb on the multiplex PCR reads, gives a single entry per CDR3 protein. This sample yields a few hundred thousand distinct CDR3 sequences, of which roughly an eighth are seen a single time; 9.2% belongs to the top ten. From germline, CDR1 is MNHNS and CDR2 SASEGT. The CDR3 runs 14 residues. The trim removed 5 bases at V and 1 base at J, leaving 3 bases unmatched. In its sample, this clonotype was seen many times.

J is TRBJ2-5 and V is TRBV6-1; 8 nucleotides match TRBD1. This sequence originates from a woman under 30 with Graves' hyperthyroidism. Sequenced: blood. CDR3 in amino acids: CASSRQGPQETQYF. In DNA, the CDR3 is TGTGCCAGCAGTCGACAGGGGCCCCAAGAGACCCAGTACTTC.